The T cell receptor beta chain described here comes from a study of blood T cell repertoires in COVID-19. Turning to the study itself: Some COVID-19 samples were acute and others convalescent; all came from the United States, Italy and Spain. Sources were T cells, B-cell-depleted T cells, or PBMCs; the material itself was cDNA or gDNA.

Under the authors' procedure: For nucleated cells, counts were estimated from reference gene primer amplification. Sequencing was performed with immunoSEQ multiplex PCR; in TCRdb, only in-frame clones are kept and a portion is missing. V and J calls plus clone size are reproduced from that table; the DNA served to infer D and trimming. Of tens of thousands of clones detected, around nine tenths appear once; the ten largest clones hold around 12%. V shed 11 bases and J shed 6 bases, with 16 bases lying between them. CDR3 length: 12 amino acids. Germline CDR1 and CDR2: MNHEY and SVGAGI. The chain is built from TRBV6-5 and TRBJ2-5; D ambiguous. The sequence came from a human donor in a cohort sampled during active COVID-19. The donor label of this sample is uncertain. The sequenced material came from peripheral blood. The CDR3 nucleotides are TGTGCCGCCAGCTCGGGTCATAAGACCCAGTACTTC. Protein sequence: CAASSGHKTQYF.